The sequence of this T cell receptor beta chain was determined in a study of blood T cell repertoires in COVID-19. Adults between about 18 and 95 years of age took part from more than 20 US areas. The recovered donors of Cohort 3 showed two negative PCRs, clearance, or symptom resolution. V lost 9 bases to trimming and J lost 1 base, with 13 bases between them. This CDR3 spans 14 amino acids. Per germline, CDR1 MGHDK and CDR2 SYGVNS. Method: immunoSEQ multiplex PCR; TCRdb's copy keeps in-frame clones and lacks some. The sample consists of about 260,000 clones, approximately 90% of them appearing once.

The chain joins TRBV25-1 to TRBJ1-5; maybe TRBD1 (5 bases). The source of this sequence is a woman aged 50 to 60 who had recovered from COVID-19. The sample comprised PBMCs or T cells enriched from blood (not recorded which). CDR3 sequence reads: CASQDSLSNQPQHF. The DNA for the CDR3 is TGTGCCAGTCAAGACAGCCTCAGCAATCAGCCCCAGCATTTT.